The rows below give T cell receptor beta chains drawn from one sample of a study of OX40 agonist ivuxolimab in advanced cancers. Libraries were prepared by immunoSEQ multiplex PCR; TCRdb keeps only in-frame clonotypes and omits some of them. The table shows 75,000 to 100,000 clones, with roughly 90% occurring only once. The sample here was CD4+ or CD8+ T cells sorted from blood, taken in a trial of the OX40 agonist ivuxolimab. Source of these receptors: an adult with an advanced solid tumor such as melanoma, head and neck, liver or kidney cancer. The CDR3 runs from the conserved cysteine through the conserved F or W. Fields, in order: J gene, D gene, V gene, clone size, CDR3 DNA, CDR3 protein. D genes are given only for firm matches. Some rows have no size entry. The others give once, few or many, or a class for an expanded clone.

>TRBJ1-5|TRBD1|TRBV19|.
TGTGCCAGTAGTTTCGGGACAGCTTCAAATCAGCCCCAGCATTTT
CASSFGTASNQPQHF
>TRBJ1-2|.|TRBV7-9|.
TGTGCCAGCAGCCAACAGAGATATGGCTACACCTTC
CASSQQRYGYTF
>TRBJ2-7|.|TRBV29-1|.
TGCAGCGTTGTTCTAGGTTACGAGCAGTACTTC
CSVVLGYEQYF
>TRBJ1-2|.|TRBV21-1|.
TGTGCCAGCAGCAAACGAGCGGGACTACCCTATGGCTACACCTTC
CASSKRAGLPYGYTF
>TRBJ2-7|.|TRBV7-9|.
TGTGCCAGCAGCTTAGCAGATTACGAGCAGTACTTC
CASSLADYEQYF
>TRBJ1-1|.|TRBV7-6|once
TGTGCCAGCAGCTTAGCACCATGGGGGATGAACACTGAAGCTTTCTTT
CASSLAPWGMNTEAFF
>TRBJ2-5|.|TRBV29-1|.
TGCAGCGTCCGTAGGGGCCAGACCCAGTACTTC
CSVRRGQTQYF
>TRBJ2-7|TRBD1|TRBV5-1|.
TGCGCCAGCAGCATAGGACAGGGGGGCACCTACGAGCAGTACTTC
CASSIGQGGTYEQYF
>TRBJ2-3|.|TRBV29-1|.
TGCAGCGTCATCATAGCGCGCACAGATACGCAGTATTTT
CSVIIARTDTQYF
>TRBJ2-2|.|TRBV27|.
TGTGCCAGCAGTTCGGGTTGGAGCACCGGGGAGCTGTTTTTT
CASSSGWSTGELFF
>TRBJ2-7|.|TRBV7-6|.
TGTGCCAGCAGCCCCCAGCCGCTCTACGAGCAGTACTTC
CASSPQPLYEQYF
>TRBJ2-2|.|TRBV28|.
TGTGCCAGCGCCCCCCCCGCTTTAGGAGGGAGTTTAGACACCGGGGAGCTGTTTTTT
CASAPPALGGSLDTGELFF
>TRBJ2-2|.|TRBV9|.
TGTGCCAGCAGCGTAGGAGGGTTGGGCACCGGGGAGCTGTTTTTT
CASSVGGLGTGELFF
>TRBJ2-2|.|TRBV18|.
TGTGCCAGCTCACCAGGGTCCGGGGAGCTGTTTTTT
CASSPGSGELFF
>TRBJ2-1|TRBD1|TRBV4-1|.
TGCGCCAGCAGCCATCCAACCCCCGGGACAGGGCAGTTCTTC
CASSHPTPGTGQFF
>TRBJ2-7|TRBD2|TRBV7-9|.
TGTGCCAGCAGTTCAGGACTAGCGGGCCCCTACGAGCAGTACTTC
CASSSGLAGPYEQYF
>TRBJ2-5|TRBD1|TRBV6-6|.
TGTGCCAGCAGTTACCCGCGAAGACAGGGCCAAGAGACCCAGTACTTC
CASSYPRRQGQETQYF
>TRBJ2-5|.|TRBV7-6|.
TGTGCCAGCAGCTTAAGGGCACCCAACCCTAAAGAGACCCAGTACTTC
CASSLRAPNPKETQYF
>TRBJ1-1|.|TRBV5-1|.
TGCGCCAGCAGCTTGGATGCAGGATTTGAAGCTTTCTTT
CASSLDAGFEAFF
>TRBJ2-7|TRBD1|TRBV7-6|once
TGTGCCAGCAGCTTGGCGACAGGGGCGCTTCGCGAGCAGTACTTC
CASSLATGALREQYF
>TRBJ2-7|.|TRBV27|.
TGTGCCAGCAGGGATCTTTCGGGCTACGAGCAGTACTTC
CASRDLSGYEQYF
>TRBJ1-5|.|TRBV2|few
TGTGCCAGCAGTCCTTACTCATCGGCTCAGCCCCAGCATTTT
CASSPYSSAQPQHF
>TRBJ2-3|TRBD2|TRBV5-1|.
TGCGCCAGCAGCCCCGGGGGGAGGGCAGATACGCAGTATTTT
CASSPGGRADTQYF